This T cell receptor beta chain was found in a study of beta chain features in type 1 diabetes. Findings and caveats of the study: At VDJ recombination sites, type 1 diabetes patients had fewer insertions and more deleted nucleotides.

By way of CD45RO/CCR7/CD25/CD127/CD95/CD27, the CD4+ regulatory, stem cell-like memory, central memory and naive cells were sorted. The V and J ends lost 2 bases and 0 bases, in that order; junction bases with no gene match: 12. The CDR3 totals 18 residues. Germline loops: CDR1 SEHNR, CDR2 FQNEAQ (reference sequence). Expressed TCRB transcripts were sequenced because the isolated RNA had all been reverse transcribed beforehand. The table came from immunoSEQ multiplex PCR; TCRdb's copy has only in-frame clones and leaves some out. This table has 900,000 or so clones, roughly 16% appearing once. This clone showed up just a few times. Antigen unknown.

The sample was naive CD4+ T cells from blood. This sequence was found in a woman in her late teens or twenties in good health. The chain carries TRBV7-9 and TRBJ1-1, with 7 bases fitting TRBD1. The CDR3 here is CASSLRGGTAGLNTEAFF. Written as DNA, the CDR3 is TGTGCCAGCAGCTTAAGGGGAGGGACAGCGGGCCTGAACACTGAAGCTTTCTTT.